This TCR beta chain was obtained from a study of T cells in localized non-small cell lung cancer. Study-level findings and limits: A higher density of T cells in blood coincided with extended overall survival. Of the top 100 tumor clones, median roughly 53 were in adjacent lung, 25 to 35 among its top 100. Uninvolved adjacent lung had higher T cell clonality than tumor and all other tissues.

Regarding this clone: Its matching antigen is unknown.

Only in-frame clones appear in the TCRdb table, and some are missing; sequencing was by immunoSEQ multiplex PCR. The sample yields around 92,000 clones, approximately 90% seen once. The germline gives CDR1 MNHNS, CDR2 SASEGT. Trimming took off 2 bases at V and 2 bases at J, with 13 bases between the two ends. This CDR3 has 16 amino acids. The sample here was PBMCs, taken before any cancer treatment. J is TRBJ1-3 and V is TRBV6-1; D remains unclear. This receptor was taken from a woman between 40 and 69 years old with stage II squamous cell lung carcinoma. Here the CDR3 reads CASSEMFYQAGNTIYF. The CDR3 bases are TGTGCCAGCAGTGAAATGTTTTACCAGGCTGGAAACACCATATATTTT.